These 4 T cell receptor beta chains originate from one sample sequenced in a study of blood T cells in healthy people across ages. Together with a sample-barcoded 5' primer, a J-beta primer mix was included in a second PCR lasting roughly 6 to 12 cycles. TCRdb called the 5' RACE reads again in MiXCR, with one record for every CDR3 protein. Altogether over 950,000 distinct CDR3 sequences are present, around two fifths being singletons, with the ten largest covering around 13%. The sequenced sample consisted of blood. These TCRs come from a man aged 18 to 30 in good health.

The chain recombines TRBV7-2 with TRBJ1-4; D may be TRBD1 (6 bases). This CDR3 has 15 residues. The V end lost 3 bases, the J end lost 8 bases, and 16 bases lay between the germline ends. The germline V gene has CDR1 SGHTA and CDR2 FQGNSA. The DNA of the CDR3 is TGTGCCAGCAGCTTTACAGGGTTTGTGGGGGAAAAACTGTTTTTT. Its translation is CASSFTGFVGEKLFF.

The chain couples TRBV5-1 to TRBJ1-3, with D unresolved. The CDR3 loop spans 13 amino acids. Trimming cost V 3 bases and J 8 bases, with 12 bases left between them. Germline assignment: CDR1 SGHRS and CDR2 YFSETQ. This chain's CDR3 is CASSSGGLDTIYF. CDR3 bases: TGCGCCAGCAGCTCCGGCGGGCTTGACACCATATATTTT.

The V and J genes are TRBV11-2 and TRBJ2-2, with no clear D. V shed 6 bases and J shed 3 bases, with 14 bases lying between them. The germline V gene has CDR1 SGHAT and CDR2 FQNNGV. This CDR3 contains 15 residues. In DNA, the CDR3 is TGTGCCAGCAGTTGGGGAACCTCGCACACCGGGGAGCTGTTTTTT. Its protein product is CASSWGTSHTGELFF.

This chain uses TRBV10-3 with TRBJ1-4; D remains ambiguous. The germline CDR1 and CDR2 sequences are ENHRY and SYGVKD. Trimming removed 6 bases at V and 10 bases at J, with 18 bases between. This CDR3 has 14 residues. The CDR3 bases are TGTGCCATCAGATCCGGACCGAGTAGCGGAAAACTGTTTTTT. Translation gives CAIRSGPSSGKLFF.